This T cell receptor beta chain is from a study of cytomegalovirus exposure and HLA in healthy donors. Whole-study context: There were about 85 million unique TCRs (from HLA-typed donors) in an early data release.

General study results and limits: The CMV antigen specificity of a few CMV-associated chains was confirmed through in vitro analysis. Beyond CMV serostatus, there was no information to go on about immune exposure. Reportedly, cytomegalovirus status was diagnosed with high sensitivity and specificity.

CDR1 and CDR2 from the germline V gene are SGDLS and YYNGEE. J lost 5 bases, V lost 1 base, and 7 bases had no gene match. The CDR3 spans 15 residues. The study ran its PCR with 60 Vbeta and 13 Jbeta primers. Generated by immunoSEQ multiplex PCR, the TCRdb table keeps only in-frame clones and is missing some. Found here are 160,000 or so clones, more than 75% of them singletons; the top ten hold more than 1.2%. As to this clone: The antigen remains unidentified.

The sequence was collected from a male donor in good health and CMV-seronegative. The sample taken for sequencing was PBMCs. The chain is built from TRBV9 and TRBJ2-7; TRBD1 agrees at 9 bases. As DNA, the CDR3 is TGTGCCAGCAGCGTATCAACAGGGGGCATGGACGAGCAGTACTTC. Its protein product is CASSVSTGGMDEQYF.